One and the same sample provided the 26 T cell receptor beta chains below, sequenced in a study of post-analysis software for immune sequencing data. Study-level results: With TRBV5-6, TRBV5-1 and TRBV20-1 included, about five TRBV segments were more frequent in patients than in controls.

Built from TCR beta cDNA, the libraries had unique molecular identifiers in them. TCRdb called the PCR reads again in MiXCR, with one record for every CDR3 protein. The sample carries roughly 570,000 distinct CDR3 sequences, 30% to 40% recorded once. No antigen is known for these receptors. Sequencing used blood. All receptors derive from a girl under 18 with multiple sclerosis.

This clonotype has a handful of counts. This chain links TRBV7-9 with TRBJ1-2; D uncertain. Germline-derived CDR1 and CDR2 are SEHNR and FQNEAQ (reference sequence). V was trimmed by 2 bases and J by 8 bases, leaving 9 bases between them. This CDR3 spans 12 amino acids. CDR3 sequence (DNA): TGTGCCAGCAGCTTACCCTTGCGAGGCTACACCTTC. This encodes CASSLPLRGYTF.

The chain has TRBV5-6 and TRBJ2-1; D could derive from TRBD1 or TRBD2 (6 bases each). The CDR3 covers 17 residues. Germline CDR1 and CDR2: SGHDT and YYEEEE. The ends were cut back, 1 base at V and 3 bases at J, with 17 bases in the middle. In nucleotides, the CDR3 is TGTGCCAGCAGCTTGCGTTCCGGGGGCGCAGGCTACAATGAGCAGTTCTTC. Its translation: CASSLRSGGAGYNEQFF. Full variable domain (missing parts from reference TRBV5-6 and TRBJ2-1): DAGVTQSPTHLIKTRGQQVTLRCSPKSGHDTVSWYQQALGQGPQFIFQYYEEEERQRGNFPDRFSGHQFPNYSSELNVNALLLGDSALYLCASSLRSGGAGYNEQFFGPGTRLTVL.

This chain links TRBV5-1 with TRBJ2-3; TRBD2 is a possible D gene (5 bases). The CDR3 spans 14 residues. Germline V lookup: CDR1 SGHRS, CDR2 YFSETQ. The V end lost 3 bases, the J end lost 4 bases, and 12 bases lay between the germline ends. CDR3 region: CASSSGLISDTQYF. In nucleotides, the CDR3 is TGCGCCAGCAGCTCCGGACTCATTTCAGATACGCAGTATTTT. Full variable domain (remainder filled in from reference TRBV5-1 and TRBJ2-3): KAGVTQTPRYLIKTRGQQVTLSCSPISGHRSVSWYQQTPGQGLQFLFEYFSETQRNKGNFPGRFSGRQFSNSRSEMNVSTLELGDSALYLCASSSGLISDTQYFGPGTRLTVL.

About this clonotype: Since a much larger clone is just one base distant, this may be a read error. The chain recombines TRBV6-1 with TRBJ2-6, with D perhaps given as TRBD1 or TRBD2 (5 bases each). The CDR3 covers 19 residues. Germline assignment: CDR1 MNHNS and CDR2 SASEGT. The CDR3: CASSVSGSGRDSGANVRTF. DNA for the CDR3: TGTGCCAGCAGTGTTTCGGGTTCGGGACGAGACTCTGGGGCCAACGTCCGGACTTTC.

The V gene is TRBV11-2, the J gene TRBJ1-2; 9 bases agree with TRBD1. Germline-derived CDR1 and CDR2 are SGHAT and FQNNGV. V lost 5 bases, J lost 4 bases, and 11 bases stayed unmatched. The CDR3 is 16 residues long. The CDR3, as DNA: TGTGCCAGCAGCCCTGACGGGACAGGGTGGATCTATGGCTACACCTTC. It yields the protein CASSPDGTGWIYGYTF.

The chain combines TRBV4-1 with TRBJ1-2; TRBD1 matches at 9 bases. Germline-derived CDR1 and CDR2 are MGHRA and YSYEKL. The CDR3 is 14 amino acids. The V and J ends lost 1 base and 6 bases, in that order; junction bases with no gene match: 3. The CDR3 DNA follows: TGCGCCAGCAGCCAAGGGACAGGGGCGGATGGCTACACCTTC. Encoded protein: CASSQGTGADGYTF.

The chain joins TRBV6-5 to TRBJ1-1; 9 nucleotides line up with TRBD1. The CDR3 has 15 residues. The germline V gene encodes CDR1 MNHEY and CDR2 SVGAGI. V shed 4 bases, J shed 0 bases, and the junction held 3 bases outside the gene matches. The DNA of the CDR3 is TGTGCCAGCAGTTCGACAGGGGGGGTGAACACTGAAGCTTTCTTT. Translated: CASSSTGGVNTEAFF.

This clonotype was counted ten times or more. The chain combines TRBV7-9 with TRBJ2-5, with TRBD2 identical over 12 bases. Germline V gene sequence: CDR1 SEHNR, CDR2 FQNEAQ (reference sequence). V lost 5 bases to trimming and J lost 1 base; unmatched junction nucleotides: 2. CDR3 length: 15 amino acids. CDR3 bases: TGTGCCAGCAGCATGACTAGCGGGGGCCAAGAGACCCAGTACTTC. Translation: CASSMTSGGQETQYF.

The chain is built from TRBV5-1 and TRBJ2-6; D tentatively reads TRBD1 or TRBD2 (5 bases each). V lost 2 bases and J lost 0, with 18 bases in between. Germline CDR1 and CDR2: SGHRS and YFSETQ. This CDR3 region has 19 residues. The CDR3 DNA follows: TGCGCCAGCAGCTTCCAGCCGGGACGAAGGAGCTCTGGGGCCAACGTCCTGACTTTC. Amino acid sequence: CASSFQPGRRSSGANVLTF.

This clonotype was recorded many times. This chain links TRBV20-1 with TRBJ2-7; possibly TRBD2 for D (5 bases). CDR1 DFQATT and CDR2 SNEGSKA come from the germline V gene (reference sequence). Trimming pared 3 bases from V and 2 bases from J, leaving 8 bases between. The CDR3 contains 12 residues. The CDR3 DNA follows: TGCAGTGCTAGGAAGAGGGCCTACGAGCAGTACTTC. Amino acids: CSARKRAYEQYF.

A few counts support this clonotype. The genes are TRBV6-5 and TRBJ2-1; the match to TRBD2 covers 9 bases. The CDR3 totals 18 residues. J gave up 5 bases and V 0 bases, and 11 bases lay outside the gene matches. Germline V lookup: CDR1 MNHEY, CDR2 SVGAGI. CDR3: CASSYSPSGEQLNNEQFF. The CDR3, as DNA: TGTGCCAGCAGTTACTCGCCTAGCGGGGAGCAATTGAACAATGAGCAGTTCTTC.

In this sample, this clonotype turned up a few times. The chain links TRBV4-1 to TRBJ2-5; 10 nucleotides agree with TRBD1. Trimming took 6 bases from V and 2 from J; bases not matched to a gene: 12. The CDR3 consists of 17 residues. Germline CDR1 is MGHRA and CDR2 is YSYEKL. The CDR3 protein is CASRHQPGTGVQETQYF. CDR3 DNA: TGCGCCAGCAGACATCAGCCCGGGACAGGGGTTCAAGAGACCCAGTACTTC.

In DNA, the CDR3 is TGCAGCGCCCCGCTTCGTAGGGAGACTGAGCAGTTCTTC. Translated, it gives CSAPLRRETEQFF. The chain links TRBV29-1 to TRBJ2-1, with D perhaps matching TRBD2 (5 bases). Germline lookup yields CDR1 SQVTM and CDR2 ANQGSEA. The CDR3 runs to 13 residues. Trimming took off 7 bases at V and 9 bases at J, with 19 bases between the two ends.

The sample holds a few counts of this clonotype. This chain links TRBV29-1 with TRBJ1-4; possibly TRBD1 for D (6 bases). Trimming left V 6 bases short and J 7 bases short, with 12 bases between. The CDR3 loop spans 12 amino acids. Germline V gene data show CDR1 as SQVTM and CDR2 as ANQGSEA. The CDR3 spells CSVGGGPEKLFF. CDR3 nucleotide sequence: TGCAGCGTCGGGGGGGGCCCTGAAAAACTGTTTTTT.

The V and J genes are TRBV20-1 and TRBJ1-6; 7 bases match TRBD1. Germline V gene sequence: CDR1 DFQATT, CDR2 SNEGSKA (reference sequence). V was clipped by 5 bases and J by 0 bases; unmatched bases: 4. CDR3 length equals 15 residues. In nucleotides, the CDR3 is TGCAGTGCTCGGGACAGCTCCTCCTATAATTCACCCCTCCACTTT. It is translated as CSARDSSSYNSPLHF.

The rearrangement joins TRBV5-1 to TRBJ2-7; TRBD1 aligns across 10 bases. The CDR3 extends over 15 amino acids. CDR1 is SGHRS and CDR2 is YFSETQ in the germline V gene. Germline trimming cut 4 bases from V and 5 bases from J; bases unmatched to any gene: 9. The CDR3 spells CASSLGPTGGHEQYF. In DNA, the CDR3 is TGCGCCAGCAGCCTTGGTCCGACAGGGGGCCACGAGCAGTACTTC.

The chain uses TRBV24-1 and TRBJ2-1; D gene ambiguous. This CDR3 is 11 amino acids long. Trimming took off 7 bases at V and 8 bases at J, with 8 bases between the two ends. The germline V gene has CDR1 KGHDR and CDR2 SFDVKD. In DNA, the CDR3 is TGTGCCACCAGCTCAGGCCATGAGCAGTTCTTC. It is translated as CATSSGHEQFF.

This clonotype came up many times. A read error may account for a junction end that differs from germline. The chain links TRBV10-2 to TRBJ2-1; perhaps TRBD1 as D (5 bases). CDR1 and CDR2 from the germline V gene are WSHSY and SAAADI. This CDR3 contains 12 residues. CDR3 sequence (DNA): TGTGCCAGCAGCCAAGGGGCAAATGAGCAGTTCTTC. The encoded protein is CASSQGANEQFF.

This clonotype was detected many times. The chain combines TRBV5-6 with TRBJ1-4; D unclear. The CDR3 sequence is 12 residues long. V was clipped by 0 bases and J by 8 bases, with 5 bases between them. Per germline, CDR1 SGHDT and CDR2 YYEEEE. The CDR3 coding sequence is TGTGCCAGCAGCTTGGTTGGCGAAAAACTGTTTTTT. Its protein product is CASSLVGEKLFF.

There are a few counts of this clonotype. The genes are TRBV5-1 and TRBJ2-5, with unresolved D. Germline CDR1 and CDR2: SGHRS and YFSETQ. V lost 0 bases and J 5 bases, leaving 14 bases between the germline ends. This CDR3 region has 15 residues. The CDR3 sequence: CASSLGEDGGETQYF. The CDR3 DNA follows: TGCGCCAGCAGCTTGGGAGAGGACGGTGGTGAGACCCAGTACTTC.

This clonotype was found a few times. CDR3 DNA sequence: TGTGCCAGCATGGGCGATAGCAATCAGCCCCAGCATTTT. Translated: CASMGDSNQPQHF. V gene TRBV2 combines with J gene TRBJ1-5; D is uncertain. Germline V gene data show CDR1 as SNHLY and CDR2 as FYNNEI. V was clipped by 7 bases and J by 0 bases, with 7 bases between them. This CDR3 is 13 amino acids long.

The chain carries TRBV10-3 and TRBJ2-3; TRBD2 is a possible D gene (7 bases). CDR1 is ENHRY and CDR2 is SYGVKD in the germline V gene. Trimming removed 10 bases at V and 1 base at J, with 18 bases between. CDR3 length: 15 amino acids. The CDR3 region is CATAPLGGRTDTQYF. The DNA of the CDR3 is TGTGCCACAGCGCCTCTCGGGGGGCGCACAGATACGCAGTATTTT.

This clonotype was seen a handful of times. V usage is TRBV3-1 and J usage is TRBJ2-7, with a weak D call TRBD2 (6 bases). The J call is in doubt because the DNA end fits TRBJ2-5 better. CDR3 length: 13 amino acids. Germline loops: CDR1 LGHDT, CDR2 YNNKEL (reference sequence). The CDR3 protein is CASSLEGGLTQYF. The CDR3 nucleotides are TGTGCCAGCAGTCTCGAAGGAGGGTTGACCCAGTACTTC.

The chain combines TRBV5-5 with TRBJ1-5, with a possible D match to TRBD1 (6 bases). The V end lost 0 bases, the J end lost 2 bases, and 12 bases lay between the germline ends. The CDR3 extends over 16 amino acids. Germline V lookup: CDR1 SGHKS, CDR2 YYEKEE (reference sequence). CDR3 in amino acids: CASSLDGGRGNQPQHF. CDR3 nucleotide sequence: TGTGCCAGCAGCTTGGATGGGGGCAGGGGCAATCAGCCCCAGCATTTT. The full variable domain, its missing parts supplied by reference TRBV5-5 and TRBJ1-5, is DAGVTQSPTHLIKTRGQQVTLRCSPISGHKSVSWYQQVLGQGPQFIFQYYEKEERGRGNFPDRFSARQFPNYSSELNVNALLLGDSALYLCASSLDGGRGNQPQHFGDGTRLSIL.

At least ten counts were recorded for this clonotype. The chain uses TRBV5-1 and TRBJ2-7, with unresolved D. The CDR3 consists of 14 residues. Trimming shortened V by 0 bases and J by 2 bases, and 9 bases separated the two germline ends. Germline CDR1 and CDR2: SGHRS and YFSETQ. CDR3 nucleotides: TGCGCCAGCAGCTTGGGGTCTGAGACCTACGAGCAGTACTTC. As protein: CASSLGSETYEQYF. The full variable domain, with the rest looked up from reference TRBV5-1 and TRBJ2-7, is KAGVTQTPRYLIKTRGQQVTLSCSPISGHRSVSWYQQTPGQGLQFLFEYFSETQRNKGNFPGRFSGRQFSNSRSEMNVSTLELGDSALYLCASSLGSETYEQYFGPGTRLTVT.

CDR3 sequence reads: CATWTEGANEQYF. The CDR3 DNA reads TGTGCCACCTGGACAGAAGGAGCCAACGAGCAGTACTTC. The J gene is TRBJ2-7, the V gene TRBV2; maybe TRBD1 (6 bases). The CDR3 contains 13 residues. CDR1 is SNHLY and CDR2 is FYNNEI in the germline V gene. Trimming removed 10 bases at V and 5 bases at J, with 18 bases between.